These T cell receptor beta chains were read from a single sample in a study of blood T cell repertoires in COVID-19. The table came from immunoSEQ multiplex PCR; TCRdb's copy has only in-frame clones and leaves some out. The table has around 250,000 clones, 70% to 90% seen once; the top ten hold about 1.6%. The sequencing sample was made of PBMCs or T cells enriched from blood (not recorded which). All receptors come from a woman between 45 and 60 years old who had recovered from COVID-19. Both conserved end residues are part of each CDR3. The listing skips clone size in some rows; elsewhere it reads once, few, many or a size class.

>TRBV5-4|TRBJ2-5|-
CASSRAASRFGETQYF
>TRBV7-2|TRBJ1-5|-
CASSLDRGTGQPQHF
>TRBV3-1/TRBV3-2|TRBJ2-1|-
CASSQVGGLAVPERFF
>TRBV2|TRBJ1-5|-
CASSGASGVKPQHF
>TRBV2|TRBJ1-2|-
CATKDRTANYGYTF
>TRBV19|TRBJ2-1|-
CASHPGASGRHEQFF
>TRBV6-7|TRBJ1-2|-
CASRRGTGVNYGYTF
>TRBV4-1|TRBJ2-3|-
CASASEGGTQYF
>TRBV28|TRBJ1-3|-
CASTNGPAGSGNTIYF
>TRBV10-3|TRBJ1-6|-
CAIRETGDNSPLHF
>TRBV27|TRBJ1-5|once
CASKLSGTEVLPQHF
>TRBV4-1|TRBJ2-2|-
CASSHPGTSGAIVTGELFF
>TRBV27|TRBJ1-2|few
CASSFSGNYGYTF
>TRBV7-2|TRBJ1-2|-
CASSSPTGYGYTF
>TRBV6-2/TRBV6-3|TRBJ1-5|once
CASSSGTGNQPQHF
>TRBV10-3|TRBJ2-3|-
CAISKLGSSTDTQYF
>TRBV7-9|TRBJ2-5|-
CASNDGLEETQYF
>TRBV27|TRBJ1-5|-
CASSRQPYSNQPQHF
>TRBV7-9|TRBJ2-7|few
CASSSSWTPYEQYF
>TRBV11-2|TRBJ2-7|-
CASSLVAGGPDEQYF
>TRBV3-1/TRBV3-2|TRBJ2-5|-
CASSIRTSGTQETQYF
>TRBV27|TRBJ2-1|once
CASSPKAVEIAASYNEQFF
>TRBV30|TRBJ1-1|-
CAWSGRGERGPWAEAFF
>TRBV11-2|TRBJ1-5|-
CASSFFGNQPQHF
>TRBV28|TRBJ2-3|-
CASSPASGRAGGDTQYF
>TRBV7-9|TRBJ1-4|-
CASRHRGENEKLFF
>TRBV2|TRBJ1-3|-
CASSEYFVNTIYF
>TRBV29-1|TRBJ2-1|-
CSVWTDINEQFF
>TRBV9|TRBJ2-3|-
CASSTIRADTQYF
>TRBV7-3|TRBJ1-1|-
CASSSQGVSVASGTEAFF
>TRBV3-1/TRBV3-2|TRBJ2-2|-
CASSQHPFRTGELFF
>TRBV3-1/TRBV3-2|TRBJ2-5|-
CASSQDRGVRGEETQYF
>TRBV11-2|TRBJ1-1|-
CASSFKGGFTEAFF
>TRBV18|TRBJ1-1|-
CASSPTRQGTEAFF
>TRBV5-5|TRBJ2-1|-
CASSFMSDEQFF
>TRBV5-1|TRBJ1-4|-
CASSPGQITNEKLFF
>TRBV28|TRBJ1-2|once
CASSSNGGAEGYTF
>TRBV2|TRBJ1-5|-
CASSGDSRTNQPQHF
>TRBV5-1|TRBJ2-7|-
CASTLGTTSGYNEQYF
>TRBV7-3|TRBJ2-7|-
CASSPPGAGENEQYF
>TRBV18|TRBJ2-2|-
CASSPGTSGTGELFF
>TRBV12-3/TRBV12-4|TRBJ2-2|-
CASNSGNTGELFF
>TRBV18|TRBJ1-5|-
CASSPGRNQPQHF
>TRBV5-5|TRBJ1-2|-
CASSFQGALNYGYTF
>TRBV10-2|TRBJ1-1|-
CASQRGSNTEAFF
>TRBV30|TRBJ2-1|-
CAWIRAGDTDEQFF